The 31 T cell receptor beta chains below come from one sample, sequenced in a study of blood T cell repertoires in COVID-19. The assay was immunoSEQ multiplex PCR, and TCRdb's table has in-frame clones only and misses some. The repertoire has about 60,000 clones, about 88% of them found once; the top ten carry nearly 4%. Sequenced sample: peripheral blood. The receptors derive from a man between 65 and 80 years old with acute or convalescent COVID-19.

This chain connects TRBV6-6 to TRBJ2-7; 12 nucleotides align to TRBD1. The germline gives CDR1 MNHNY, CDR2 SVGAGI (reference sequence). Trimming took 5 bases from V and 4 from J; bases not matched to a gene: 12. The CDR3 totals 17 residues. The DNA of the CDR3 is TGTGCCAGCAGTCGCAAACCCCCGGGACAGGGGGCGTACGAGCAGTACTTC. It yields the protein CASSRKPPGQGAYEQYF.

This chain links TRBV27 with TRBJ2-1, with D unclear. Deletions cut 4 bases from V and 11 bases from J, with 15 bases between. The germline V gene has CDR1 MNHEY and CDR2 SMNVEV (reference sequence). CDR3 size: 13 residues. The CDR3 protein is CASSSAGLSKQFF. The CDR3 region has the DNA TGTGCCAGCAGTTCCGCAGGTCTCAGCAAGCAGTTCTTC.

This chain connects TRBV7-3 to TRBJ2-4, with 9 bases lining up with TRBD2. Germline CDR1 reads SGHTA; CDR2 reads FQGTGA. The CDR3 contains 17 residues. V shed 2 bases and J 1 base; nucleotides not matched to a gene: 6. In nucleotides, the CDR3 is TGTGCCAGCAGCTTAGCGGGGGGGCCGACGGCCAAAAACATTCAGTACTTC. Translating it yields CASSLAGGPTAKNIQYF.

The chain combines TRBV5-1 with TRBJ2-2, with TRBD2 as a possible D gene (5 bases). Germline lookup yields CDR1 SGHRS and CDR2 YFSETQ. This CDR3 comprises 15 residues. V was cut by 2 bases and J by 0 bases, with 8 bases left in between. As DNA, the CDR3 is TGCGCCAGCAGCTTACTAGAAACGAACACCGGGGAGCTGTTTTTT. This codes for CASSLLETNTGELFF.

This chain connects TRBV11-3 to TRBJ2-2, with D maybe TRBD2 (6 bases). V gave up 5 bases and J gave up 2 bases, with 12 bases separating them. CDR1 is SGHNT and CDR2 is YENEEA in the germline V gene. There are 15 residues in the CDR3. The CDR3 region is CASSGRGPNTGELFF. The CDR3 coding sequence is TGTGCCAGCAGCGGGCGGGGTCCAAACACCGGGGAGCTGTTTTTT.

V is TRBV7-8 and J is TRBJ1-2; TRBD1 matches 8 bases. Germline V gives CDR1 SGHVS, CDR2 FQNEAQ. J gave up 1 base and V 5 bases, and 6 bases lay outside the gene matches. CDR3 size: 15 residues. CDR3 loop: CASSGAGQVNYGYTF. CDR3 bases: TGTGCCAGCAGCGGAGCGGGACAGGTTAACTATGGCTACACCTTC.

The chain is built from TRBV7-9 and TRBJ2-3; 9 positions match TRBD2. CDR1 is SEHNR and CDR2 is FQNEAQ in the germline V gene (reference sequence). The CDR3 has 16 amino acids. Trimming cost V 1 base and J 4 bases; bases outside gene matches: 6. CDR3: CASSLGRRGGPDTQYF. The CDR3 region has the DNA TGTGCCAGCAGCTTAGGGCGGCGGGGGGGCCCAGATACGCAGTATTTT. Full variable domain (remainder filled in from reference TRBV7-9 and TRBJ2-3): DTGVSQNPRHKITKRGQNVTFRCDPISEHNRLYWYRQTLGQGPEFLTYFQNEAQLEKSRLLSDRFSAERPKGSFSTLEIQRTEQGDSAMYLCASSLGRRGGPDTQYFGPGTRLTVL.

This clone was seen once. The chain uses TRBV19 and TRBJ2-5; TRBD1 is a possible D gene (6 bases). This CDR3 comprises 14 residues. The V gene's germline CDR1 is LNHDA and CDR2 SQIVND (reference sequence). Deletions cut 5 bases from V and 6 bases from J, with 16 bases between. DNA for the CDR3: TGTGCCAGTAGTCCTCGGGACATAAAAAAGACCCAGTACTTC. This translates into CASSPRDIKKTQYF.

V usage is TRBV9 and J usage is TRBJ1-2; 7 bases are a match to TRBD1. The CDR3 loop spans 16 amino acids. The germline CDR1 and CDR2 sequences are SGDLS and YYNGEE. The junction had 10 bases not matched to a gene; V was cut back by 4 bases and J by 1 base. The DNA for the CDR3 is TGTGCCAGCAGCCCCCGGACAGGTGTCCTTAACTATGGCTACACCTTC. This encodes CASSPRTGVLNYGYTF.

The chain carries TRBV7-3 and TRBJ1-1, with D unclear. Trimming cost V 2 bases and J 2 bases, with 6 bases left between them. This CDR3 is 13 amino acids long. Per germline, CDR1 SGHTA and CDR2 FQGTGA. The chain's CDR3 is CASSLHSNTEAFF. In DNA, the CDR3 is TGTGCCAGCAGCTTACATTCCAACACTGAAGCTTTCTTT.

The V gene is TRBV29-1, the J gene TRBJ2-1; 9 positions match TRBD1. The germline V gene encodes CDR1 SQVTM and CDR2 ANQGSEA. V gave up 4 bases and J gave up 7 bases; unmatched junction bases: 8. The CDR3 length is 14 residues. CDR3 in DNA: TGCAGCGTTGCGACAGGGGGAATGAGGAATGAGCAGTTCTTC. This codes for CSVATGGMRNEQFF.

This chain connects TRBV28 to TRBJ1-1; 7 bases agree with TRBD1. Germline-derived CDR1 and CDR2 are MDHEN and SYDVKM. This CDR3 contains 16 residues. After removal of 4 bases from V and 6 bases from J, the junction contained 14 bases not matched to a gene. As DNA, the CDR3 is TGTGCCAGCAGTTCCGGACGGAGGGGGCAGGTGCCTGAAGCTTTCTTT. Protein sequence: CASSSGRRGQVPEAFF.

The V gene is TRBV12-3 or TRBV12-4, the J gene TRBJ2-2; D is uncertain. V shed 4 bases and J shed 7 bases, with 7 bases lying between them. The length of the CDR3 is 12 residues. CDR3 coding DNA: TGTGCCAGCAGTTCACGACACGGGGAGCTGTTTTTT. Its translation: CASSSRHGELFF.

This clone is medium-sized (0.01 to 0.1%) within its sample. The genes are TRBV20-1 and TRBJ1-6; D may be TRBD1 (5 bases). CDR1 is DFQATT, CDR2 SNEGSKA, per germline (reference sequence). The CDR3 covers 14 residues. V was clipped by 3 bases and J by 6 bases, with 12 bases between them. CDR3 amino acids: CSASSQGGNSPLHF. As DNA, the CDR3 is TGCAGTGCTAGTTCCCAGGGAGGTAATTCACCCCTCCACTTT.

The J gene is TRBJ2-7, the V gene TRBV20-1; 7 bases fit TRBD1. V shed 3 bases and J 2 bases; nucleotides not matched to a gene: 4. This CDR3 region has 13 residues. Per germline, CDR1 DFQATT and CDR2 SNEGSKA (reference sequence). CDR3 residues: CSASDRATYEQYF. The CDR3 coding sequence is TGCAGTGCTAGTGACAGGGCGACCTACGAGCAGTACTTC.

The chain has TRBV6-2 or TRBV6-3 and TRBJ2-7; the D is unclear. The CDR3 has 11 amino acids. V lost 5 bases and J 1 base, leaving 3 bases between the germline ends. Germline loops: CDR1 MNHEY, CDR2 SVGEGT. The chain's CDR3 is CASSQSYEQYF. The CDR3, as DNA: TGTGCCAGCAGTCAGTCCTACGAGCAGTACTTC.

This chain links TRBV19 with TRBJ1-2, with 10 nucleotides matching TRBD1. With V trimmed by 3 bases and J by 4 bases, 11 bases remained unmatched. The CDR3 sequence is 17 residues long. Germline-derived CDR1 and CDR2 are LNHDA and SQIVND (reference sequence). Here the CDR3 reads CASSIPQRQGASYGYTF. The CDR3 DNA reads as TGTGCCAGTAGTATCCCCCAACGACAGGGGGCAAGCTATGGCTACACCTTC. The full variable domain, rest sourced from reference TRBV19 and TRBJ1-2, is DGGITQSPKYLFRKEGQNVTLSCEQNLNHDAMYWYRQDPGQGLRLIYYSQIVNDFQKGDIAEGYSVSREKKESFPLTVTSAQKNPTAFYLCASSIPQRQGASYGYTFGSGTRLTVV.

This chain connects TRBV28 to TRBJ1-2; possibly TRBD1 for D (6 bases). This CDR3 is built from 14 residues. V was clipped by 2 bases and J by 1 base, with 8 bases between them. The germline V gene has CDR1 MDHEN and CDR2 SYDVKM. DNA of the CDR3: TGTGCCAGCAGTTTAAGACAGGTTAACTATGGCTACACCTTC. Translation: CASSLRQVNYGYTF.

The J gene is TRBJ1-1, the V gene TRBV3-1 (or the pseudogene TRBV3-2); D is perhaps TRBD1 (6 bases). The V end lost 5 bases, the J end lost 2 bases, and 12 bases lay between the germline ends. From germline, CDR1 is LGHDT and CDR2 YNNKEL (reference sequence). The CDR3 is 14 residues long. Written as DNA, the CDR3 is TGTGCCAGCAGCGCTCGGACAGAAAACACTGAAGCTTTCTTT. Protein sequence: CASSARTENTEAFF.

The CDR3 DNA follows: TGTGCCAGCAGCTTAGGACAGGGGGCGTCCACCTTC. Its protein is CASSLGQGASTF. The V gene is TRBV7-2, the J gene TRBJ1-2; TRBD1 matches at 10 bases. After removal of 1 base from V and 13 bases from J, the junction contained 3 bases not matched to a gene. The length of the CDR3 is 12 residues. Germline loops: CDR1 SGHTA, CDR2 FQGNSA.

This rearrangement joins TRBV7-9 to TRBJ1-2, with a possible D match to TRBD1 (6 bases). The CDR3 covers 17 residues. Trimming took off 0 bases at V and 4 bases at J, with 18 bases between the two ends. Germline loops: CDR1 SEHNR, CDR2 FQNEAQ (reference sequence). The CDR3 sequence is CASSLAHRDTGSYGYTF. The CDR3 region has the DNA TGTGCCAGCAGCTTAGCGCATAGGGACACTGGTAGCTATGGCTACACCTTC.

This clone has only one observation. The V call is TRBV4-2, the J call TRBJ1-2; D possibly corresponds to TRBD1 (6 bases). Germline loops: CDR1 LGHNA, CDR2 YNFKEQ. The CDR3 spans 15 residues. V lost 0 bases and J lost 2, with 10 bases in between. The CDR3 here is CASSQDQTGNYGYTF. The CDR3 DNA is TGTGCCAGCAGCCAAGATCAAACAGGGAACTATGGCTACACCTTC.

The rearrangement uses TRBV5-4 and TRBJ2-3; D may be TRBD2 (6 bases). Germline CDR1 SGHNT, CDR2 YYREEE (reference sequence). V lost 2 bases, J lost 5 bases, and 12 bases lay in between. This CDR3 is 14 amino acids long. The CDR3 region has the DNA TGTGCCAGCAGCTTTGCGGGGCCGTTAGATACGCAGTATTTT. Residues: CASSFAGPLDTQYF.

This sequence joins TRBV5-1 and TRBJ1-1, with D possibly TRBD1 on 5 matching bases. CDR3 length equals 13 residues. Germline CDR1 SGHRS, CDR2 YFSETQ. Trimming shortened V by 2 bases and J by 7 bases, and 12 bases separated the two germline ends. The CDR3 DNA follows: TGCGCCAGCAGCTTAGTGGGACTATTTGAAGCTTTCTTT. Encoded protein: CASSLVGLFEAFF.

This sequence joins TRBV18 and TRBJ1-2, with 8 bases matching TRBD1. The CDR3 runs 16 residues. Germline V gene sequence: CDR1 KGHSH, CDR2 LQKENI. Trimming took 0 bases from V and 4 from J; bases not matched to a gene: 7. CDR3 residues: CASSPPRTGITYGYTF. The DNA of the CDR3 is TGTGCCAGCTCACCACCAAGGACAGGGATTACCTATGGCTACACCTTC.

The J gene is TRBJ2-3, the V gene TRBV6-2 or TRBV6-3; possibly TRBD2 for D (5 bases). This CDR3 contains 17 residues. The V gene lost 0 bases and the J gene lost 0 bases, with 13 bases spanning the gap. Germline V CDR1 and CDR2: MNHEY, SVGEGT. The CDR3 DNA sequence: TGTGCCAGCAGTTACTCGAGGGCTCAACTTAGCACAGATACGCAGTATTTT. Translation: CASSYSRAQLSTDTQYF.

This clone occurred once. The gene calls are TRBV9 and TRBJ2-3; D is unclear. This CDR3 region has 14 residues. CDR1 and CDR2 (germline): SGDLS, YYNGEE. Trimming shortened V by 7 bases and J by 7 bases, and 19 bases separated the two germline ends. DNA for the CDR3: TGTGCCAGCCAGACCACCCCCCTAGGAAATACGCAGTATTTT. Translation: CASQTTPLGNTQYF.

This chain connects TRBV18 to TRBJ2-1; 10 nucleotides line up with TRBD1. The CDR3 spans 14 residues. V was clipped by 4 bases and J by 4 bases; unmatched bases: 1. CDR1 and CDR2 from the germline V gene are KGHSH and LQKENI. Here the CDR3 DNA reads TGTGCCAGCTCACTGGACAGGGGGTACAATGAGCAGTTCTTC. Its protein is CASSLDRGYNEQFF.

This clone was counted a single time. The rearrangement joins TRBV5-4 to TRBJ2-6; no clear D. Germline CDR1 reads SGHNT; CDR2 reads YYREEE (reference sequence). The CDR3 consists of 17 residues. Between the trimmed V and J ends, which lost 1 base and 4 bases, there was a span of 15 bases. In nucleotides, the CDR3 is TGTGCCAGCAGCTTGTCCCCCTTGGGCGACGGGGCCAACGTCCTGACTTTC. It yields the protein CASSLSPLGDGANVLTF.

The V gene is TRBV24-1, the J gene TRBJ2-3, with D uncertain. The CDR3 consists of 13 residues. V was pared by 5 bases and J by 6 bases, with 11 bases between. Germline CDR1 reads KGHDR; CDR2 reads SFDVKD. The CDR3 nucleotides read TGTGCCACCAGTGGCCAGGCTTGGGATACGCAGTATTTT. It encodes CATSGQAWDTQYF.

The CDR3 reads CASLGAENFNSPLHF. CDR3 in DNA: TGTGCCAGCTTGGGGGCGGAGAACTTTAATTCACCCCTCCACTTT. The rearrangement uses TRBV28 and TRBJ1-6; perhaps TRBD1 as D (6 bases). CDR1 is MDHEN, CDR2 SYDVKM, per germline. V lost 8 bases and J lost 6, with 17 bases in between. The CDR3 runs to 15 residues.